This T cell receptor (beta chain) was captured by sequencing in a study of cytomegalovirus exposure and HLA in healthy donors. Findings and caveats of the study: A few chains linked to CMV were shown in vitro to be specific for CMV antigens. The productive fraction for most TCR beta V segments was about 87% or about 30% in an earlier analysis. In a later analysis, a genetic analysis reported fewer productive-TCR N-insertions in an Asian-associated ancestry cluster than the cohort average.

Trimming took off 6 bases at V and 3 bases at J, with 6 bases between the two ends. The CDR3 extends over 12 amino acids. The germline gives CDR1 MNHEY, CDR2 SVGAGI. Amplification used 60 Vbeta primers and 13 Jbeta primers. This table comes from immunoSEQ multiplex PCR, and its TCRdb copy is limited to in-frame clones, with some not included. Of 150,000 to 200,000 clones listed, around 77% were seen once; the top ten hold 1.5% to 2%. On this clone: Its target is not known.

The chain employs TRBV6-5 and TRBJ1-5; D is perhaps TRBD1 (5 bases). This receptor was taken from a woman aged 25 to 45 in good health and CMV-seronegative. The source material was PBMCs. The CDR3 protein is CASRDINQPQHF. The CDR3 region has the DNA TGTGCCAGCAGGGACATCAATCAGCCCCAGCATTTT.